The 27 T cell receptor beta chains presented below share a single source sample, sequenced in a study of blood T cells in healthy people across ages. Primers used in a second PCR of about 7 to 12 cycles were a sample-barcoded 5' primer and a J-beta primer mix. A single record per CDR3 protein comes from TCRdb applying MiXCR to the 5' RACE reads. Of about 1,500,000 distinct CDR3 sequences in the sample, about 43% were seen once. Sequencing was carried out using blood. The receptors shown here come from a woman younger than 35 in good health.

V gene TRBV20-1 combines with J gene TRBJ2-1, with 10 bases that match TRBD2. The V and J ends lost 1 base and 9 bases, in that order; junction bases with no gene match: 9. The length of the CDR3 is 15 residues. Germline V lookup: CDR1 DFQATT, CDR2 SNEGSKA (reference sequence). The DNA for the CDR3 is TGCAGTGCTAGAGCGAGCGGGAGGGTTTCTTTTGAGCAGTTCTTC. It specifies CSARASGRVSFEQFF.

In its sample, this clonotype was seen a few times. The chain is built from TRBV29-1 and TRBJ2-3, with 9 nucleotides matching TRBD2. Germline V gene lookup returns CDR1 SQVTM and CDR2 ANQGSEA. Trimming at V came to 4 bases and at J to 0 bases, leaving 5 bases not matched to a gene. The CDR3 spans 15 residues. For the CDR3, the DNA is TGCAGCGTTGGGCCAGCGGGGGGAAGCACAGATACGCAGTATTTT. Protein: CSVGPAGGSTDTQYF.

This rearrangement joins TRBV30 to TRBJ2-1; 10 bases align to TRBD2. The trim removed 1 base at V and 4 bases at J, leaving 7 bases unmatched. Germline V CDR1 and CDR2: GTSNPN, SVGIG (reference sequence). The CDR3 extends over 16 amino acids. CDR3 coding DNA: TGTGCCTGGAGTGGTCTTAGCGGGGGGATTTACAATGAGCAGTTCTTC. Residues: CAWSGLSGGIYNEQFF. Looking up the rest from reference TRBV30 and TRBJ2-1 gives the full variable domain: SQTIHQWPATLVQPVGSPLSLECTVEGTSNPNLYWYRQAAGRGLQLLFYSVGIGQISSEVPQNLSASRPQDRQFILSSKKLLLSDSGFYLCAWSGLSGGIYNEQFFGPGTRLTVL.

This clonotype was counted at least ten times. The genes are TRBV12-3 or TRBV12-4 and TRBJ1-1; 9 bases are a match to TRBD1. This CDR3 has 14 residues. With 7 bases clipped from V and 1 base from J, the junction kept 4 bases outside the gene matches. The DNA of the CDR3 is TGTGCCAGCACCCCGACAGGGGGGAACACTGAAGCTTTCTTT. Protein: CASTPTGGNTEAFF.

This clonotype was observed a few times. V is TRBV24-1 and J is TRBJ2-7, with 7 bases identical to TRBD2. The CDR3 has 12 amino acids. CDR1 and CDR2 from the germline V gene are KGHDR and SFDVKD. Trimming took 4 bases from V and 7 from J; bases not matched to a gene: 3. In DNA, the CDR3 is TGTGCCACCAGTGACCCCGGGAGGGAGCAGTACTTC. Translation: CATSDPGREQYF.

This clonotype has only one observation. The chain recombines TRBV5-1 with TRBJ1-1; D perhaps matches TRBD1 (5 bases). Germline V gene sequence: CDR1 SGHRS, CDR2 YFSETQ. V was cut by 0 bases and J by 0 bases, with 18 bases left in between. There are 18 residues in the CDR3. This CDR3 reads CASSLVGIVGVMNTEAFF. Written as DNA, the CDR3 is TGCGCCAGCAGCTTGGTGGGCATCGTGGGGGTTATGAACACTGAAGCTTTCTTT.

This clonotype has just a few counts. This rearrangement joins TRBV3-1 to TRBJ2-1, with D possibly matching TRBD2 (5 bases). This CDR3 comprises 14 residues. Germline V gene sequence: CDR1 LGHDT, CDR2 YNNKEL (reference sequence). The ends were cut back, 1 base at V and 7 bases at J, with 11 bases in the middle. CDR3 amino acids: CASSQVGLLNEQFF. The CDR3 DNA reads as TGTGCCAGCAGCCAAGTTGGACTCCTAAATGAGCAGTTCTTC.

In this sample, this clonotype turned up a few times. This rearrangement joins TRBV29-1 to TRBJ2-1; 7 bases agree with TRBD1. Per the germline V gene, CDR1 is SQVTM and CDR2 is ANQGSEA. The trim removed 3 bases at V and 8 bases at J, leaving 10 bases unmatched. The CDR3 contains 14 residues. CDR3 amino acids: CSVDGPTGTHEQFF. CDR3 coding DNA: TGCAGCGTTGATGGGCCGACAGGGACCCATGAGCAGTTCTTC.

J is TRBJ2-1 and V is TRBV28; D gene unclear. V dropped 4 bases and J dropped 5 bases, with 12 bases sitting between them. The CDR3 runs to 14 residues. Germline V gene lookup returns CDR1 MDHEN and CDR2 SYDVKM. CDR3 amino acids: CASSSTRNHNEQFF. In nucleotides, the CDR3 is TGTGCCAGCAGTTCTACCAGAAATCACAATGAGCAGTTCTTC.

V and J are TRBV6-2 or TRBV6-3 and TRBJ1-5, with D unresolved. Looked up from germline, CDR1 is MNHEY and CDR2 is SVGEGT. Trimming shortened V by 4 bases and J by 0 bases, and 10 bases separated the two germline ends. CDR3 length: 15 amino acids. The CDR3 sequence: CASSLAPNSNQPQHF. Written as DNA, the CDR3 is TGTGCCAGCAGTTTGGCCCCGAATAGCAATCAGCCCCAGCATTTT.

The CDR3 loop is CASSFGASYNEQFF. The CDR3 bases are TGTGCCAGCAGCTTCGGGGCTTCCTACAATGAGCAGTTCTTC. The chain combines TRBV7-6 with TRBJ2-1; either TRBD1 or TRBD2 may fit D (5 bases each). The CDR3 is 14 amino acids. V lost 3 bases and J 1 base, leaving 7 bases between the germline ends. CDR1 SGHVS and CDR2 FNYEAQ come from the germline V gene.

This clonotype has just a few counts. The V gene is TRBV13, the J gene TRBJ2-5; 7 bases agree with TRBD2. The assigned J gene may be wrong: the sequence end matches TRBJ2-4 better. CDR1 is PRHDT, CDR2 FYEKMQ, per germline (reference sequence). The CDR3 is 15 residues long. In DNA, the CDR3 is TGTGCCAGCAGAAAAACAACTAGCGTGAAAAACATTCAGTACTTC. Encoded protein: CASRKTTSVKNIQYF.

V usage is TRBV5-4 and J usage is TRBJ2-1; D possibly corresponds to TRBD2 (6 bases). The germline CDR1 and CDR2 sequences are SGHNT and YYREEE (reference sequence). V was pared by 1 base and J by 7 bases, with 9 bases between. The length of the CDR3 is 13 residues. CDR3 sequence: CASSLSLANEQFF. The CDR3 nucleotides are TGTGCCAGCAGCTTGAGTCTAGCGAATGAGCAGTTCTTC. Full variable domain (rest looked up from reference TRBV5-4 and TRBJ2-1): ETGVTQSPTHLIKTRGQQVTLRCSSQSGHNTVSWYQQALGQGPQFIFQYYREEENGRGNFPPRFSGLQFPNYSSELNVNALELDDSALYLCASSLSLANEQFFGPGTRLTVL.

V and J are TRBV11-2 and TRBJ1-2; D might be TRBD1 (5 bases). The CDR3 runs to 14 residues. From germline, CDR1 is SGHAT and CDR2 FQNNGV. Trimming cost V 5 bases and J 3 bases, with 13 bases left between them. CDR3 loop: CASSLHTGDYGYTF. DNA for the CDR3: TGTGCCAGCAGCCTACATACGGGGGACTATGGCTACACCTTC.

The chain uses TRBV15 and TRBJ2-7; 11 bases fit TRBD1. Germline V gene lookup returns CDR1 LNHNV and CDR2 YYDKDF (reference sequence). The CDR3 runs to 16 residues. V trimming: 3 bases; J trimming: 4 bases; junction bases outside the gene matches: 8. The CDR3, as DNA: TGTGCCACCAGCAGTCAGCCGGGACAGGGGGTTTACGAGCAGTACTTC. Translation gives CATSSQPGQGVYEQYF.

This clonotype turned up a few times. The V call is TRBV10-2, the J call TRBJ2-3, with D unresolved. Trimming pared 5 bases from V and 0 bases from J, leaving 12 bases between. The CDR3 length is 15 residues. Germline assignment: CDR1 WSHSY and CDR2 SAAADI. The CDR3 DNA reads TGCGCCAGCAGTTGGGCGGCCCTGAGCACAGATACGCAGTATTTT. This sequence encodes CASSWAALSTDTQYF.

This clonotype was picked up a small number of times. The V and J genes are TRBV10-3 and TRBJ1-2, with TRBD1 as a possible D gene (6 bases). Germline values: CDR1 ENHRY, CDR2 SYGVKD. The CDR3 runs 16 residues. Trimming pared 0 bases from V and 4 bases from J, leaving 15 bases between. The CDR3 loop reads CAISESTGRGVYGYTF. CDR3 nucleotide sequence: TGTGCCATCAGTGAGTCGACGGGCAGGGGCGTCTATGGCTACACCTTC.

This clonotype has just a few counts. CDR3 nucleotide sequence: TGTGCCAGCAGCCACACGGACTCCATCTATGGCTACACCTTC. As protein: CASSHTDSIYGYTF. This chain joins TRBV12-3 or TRBV12-4 and TRBJ1-2; D is uncertain. The CDR3 is 14 amino acids. V gave up 6 bases and J gave up 4 bases, with 15 bases separating them.

This clonotype appeared a few times. V and J are TRBV15 and TRBJ2-4, with 10 nucleotides matching TRBD2. The CDR3 length is 16 residues. Germline V gene sequence: CDR1 LNHNV, CDR2 YYDKDF (reference sequence). Trimming at V came to 7 bases and at J to 3 bases, leaving 9 bases not matched to a gene. The CDR3 loop is CATKSGGAAGKNIQYF. The DNA of the CDR3 is TGTGCCACCAAGAGCGGGGGGGCCGCCGGCAAAAACATTCAGTACTTC. Drawing the rest from reference TRBV15 and TRBJ2-4, the complete variable domain is DAMVIQNPRYQVTQFGKPVTLSCSQTLNHNVMYWYQQKSSQAPKLLFHYYDKDFNNEADTPDNFQSRRPNTSFCFLDIRSPGLGDTAMYLCATKSGGAAGKNIQYFGAGTRLSVL.

The V gene is TRBV3-1, the J gene TRBJ2-7; a weak D match, TRBD2 (6 bases). The V end lost 0 bases, the J end lost 2 bases, and 11 bases lay between the germline ends. Per germline, CDR1 LGHDT and CDR2 YNNKEL (reference sequence). This CDR3 spans 15 amino acids. DNA of the CDR3: TGTGCCAGCAGCCAAGACTGGCGGGACGCCTACGAGCAGTACTTC. It codes for CASSQDWRDAYEQYF.

Only one count was recorded for this clonotype. The chain has TRBV4-2 and TRBJ2-7; tentatively, D is TRBD2 (5 bases). Germline V CDR1 and CDR2: LGHNA, YNFKEQ. V was trimmed by 1 base and J by 7 bases, leaving 23 bases between them. The CDR3 has 17 amino acids. CDR3 region: CASSQGSGKSSYNEQYF. The CDR3, as DNA: TGTGCCAGCAGCCAAGGATCGGGGAAGAGCTCCTACAATGAGCAGTACTTC.

J is TRBJ1-5 and V is TRBV4-1, with D possibly matching TRBD1 (5 bases). Germline-derived CDR1 and CDR2 are MGHRA and YSYEKL. Trimming took 4 bases from V and 3 from J, leaving 13 bases between them. The CDR3 is made up of 15 amino acids. The CDR3, as DNA: TGCGCCAGCAGCCGTGGACACCTTCTCAATCAGCCCCAGCATTTT. Translating it yields CASSRGHLLNQPQHF.

This clonotype was seen only a few times. The rearrangement joins TRBV3-1 to TRBJ2-5, with unresolved D. Germline CDR1 is LGHDT and CDR2 is YNNKEL (reference sequence). This CDR3 spans 13 amino acids. V was clipped by 1 base and J by 1 base, with 4 bases between them. The CDR3 sequence is CASSQVVQETQYF. CDR3 DNA: TGTGCCAGCAGCCAAGTCGTCCAAGAGACCCAGTACTTC.

This chain connects TRBV6-6 to TRBJ2-2; 8 nucleotides line up with TRBD2. V lost 5 bases, J lost 6 bases, and 11 bases stayed unmatched. The germline gives CDR1 MNHNY, CDR2 SVGAGI (reference sequence). The CDR3 length is 16 residues. The CDR3 reads CASSQSLAASAGELFF. The CDR3 coding sequence is TGTGCCAGCAGTCAATCACTAGCGGCATCGGCCGGGGAGCTGTTTTTT.

This clonotype was recorded a few times. In nucleotides, the CDR3 is TGTGCCAGCAGCTTAGAGCGCAGGGGCGAGCAGTACTTC. Protein sequence: CASSLERRGEQYF. The chain carries TRBV11-2 and TRBJ2-7; D is perhaps TRBD1 (6 bases). The CDR3 runs 13 residues. Germline V gene data show CDR1 as SGHAT and CDR2 as FQNNGV. V lost 0 bases and J lost 6, with 9 bases in between.

The chain recombines TRBV6-6 with TRBJ1-2; TRBD1 might be the D (6 bases). In germline, CDR1 is MNHNY, CDR2 SVGAGI (reference sequence). Trimming shortened V by 6 bases and J by 8 bases, and 13 bases separated the two germline ends. The CDR3 consists of 12 residues. Here the CDR3 reads CASSWTDRGYTF. Here the CDR3 DNA reads TGTGCCAGCAGCTGGACTGACAGGGGCTACACCTTC.

The chain combines TRBV3-1 with TRBJ2-1, with 8 bases identical to TRBD2. With 5 bases clipped from V and 5 bases from J, the junction kept 5 bases outside the gene matches. The CDR3 spans 14 residues. Per the germline V gene, CDR1 is LGHDT and CDR2 is YNNKEL (reference sequence). CDR3 amino acids: CASSVTSGDNEQFF. The DNA for the CDR3 is TGTGCCAGCAGCGTCACTAGCGGAGACAATGAGCAGTTCTTC.